The rows below give T cell receptor beta chains drawn from one sample of a study of PD-1 blockade in classical Hodgkin lymphoma. Using immunoSEQ multiplex PCR, the repertoire was profiled, and TCRdb retains in-frame clones only, with some absent. The data contain about 7,000 clones, 80% of them singletons. The specimen comprised CD4+ T cells from blood, sampled at baseline. These receptors came from a human donor with classical Hodgkin lymphoma. Each CDR3 is given with its conserved first and last residue. A D gene is named only where the DNA matches it firmly. Some rows mark clone size as missing; the rest say once, few, many or name a class of expanded clone.

abundance,d_gene,v_gene,j_gene,CDR3aa
few,.,TRBV21-1,TRBJ1-3,CASSKNWGSSGNTIYF
.,.,TRBV25-1,TRBJ1-6,CASREPRAVHF
.,TRBD2,TRBV19,TRBJ2-1,CASSTRLAGGMDEQFF
.,.,TRBV6-1,TRBJ2-7,CASIRQNTYEQYF
.,TRBD1,TRBV4-1,TRBJ1-5,CASSREDRCNQPQHF
.,.,TRBV11-2,TRBJ2-1,CASSLANEQFF
.,.,TRBV4-2,TRBJ1-6,CASSQAAGVGNSPLHF
.,TRBD2,TRBV7-2,TRBJ2-1,CASSVSSGSSYNEQFF
few,TRBD2,TRBV19,TRBJ2-5,CASSWGLAVQETQYF
.,TRBD2,TRBV29-1,TRBJ2-1,CSVGLAGEGYNEQFF
.,TRBD1,TRBV5-1,TRBJ1-2,CASSTGQGITPGQPNYGYTF
.,TRBD1,TRBV6-6,TRBJ1-1,CASRETGFRSTEAFF
.,.,TRBV28,TRBJ1-2,CASRPPGLHYGYTF
.,TRBD1,TRBV28,TRBJ1-4,CASSPQGVYEKLFF
few,TRBD1,TRBV7-9,TRBJ2-5,CASSLEGQGYGETQYF
.,.,TRBV4-1,TRBJ2-1,CASSQVWAANPSYNEQFF
few,.,TRBV7-9,TRBJ1-5,CASSQGAYEPQHF
.,.,TRBV2,TRBJ1-2,CASNPGSYGYTF
.,.,TRBV28,TRBJ2-1,CASHRGRYEQFF
.,TRBD1,TRBV12-5,TRBJ2-5,CASGLDPDRGVWVQYF
few,.,TRBV7-2,TRBJ1-2,CASSLGEGRYGYTF
.,TRBD1,TRBV7-9,TRBJ1-1,CASSEQGVNTEAFF
few,TRBD1,TRBV11-2,TRBJ1-2,CASSLTTGDNYGYTF